A selection of T cell receptor beta chains follows, all from one sample in a study of T cell responses to AZD1222 COVID-19 vaccine. TCRdb keeps only in-frame clones here, not all; method: immunoSEQ multiplex PCR. There are about 120,000 clones in the sample; around 86% occur only once, and 20% to 25% lies in the top ten. Sequences were derived from peripheral blood, sampled on day 0 of AZD1222 vaccination. These receptors all stem from an adult in good health. The CDR3 runs from the conserved cysteine through the conserved F or W. Fields, in order: V gene, clone size, J gene, D gene, CDR3 protein, CDR3 DNA. D genes are given only for firm matches. Expanded clones get a size class; other rows say once, few or many, or leave the size out.

TRBV5-1	-	TRBJ2-7	TRBD2	CASSLDGTRYYEQYF	TGCGCCAGCAGCTTGGATGGGACTAGATACTACGAGCAGTACTTC
TRBV6-1	-	TRBJ1-1	-	CASSEAGVSREAFF	TGTGCCAGCAGTGAAGCAGGGGTGTCACGGGAAGCTTTCTTT
TRBV7-3	few	TRBJ1-1	TRBD1	CASSSPDRGGTEAFF	TGTGCCAGCAGCTCTCCGGACAGGGGTGGCACTGAAGCTTTCTTT
TRBV7-2	-	TRBJ2-1	TRBD1	CASSLVGTGVDEQFF	TGTGCCAGCAGCTTAGTAGGGACAGGTGTCGATGAGCAGTTCTTC
TRBV9	once	TRBJ2-1	TRBD2	CASSVGHGSGGQFF	TGTGCCAGCAGCGTAGGGCACGGCTCGGGGGGGCAGTTCTTC
TRBV9	-	TRBJ1-6	-	CASSGLPEGGSPLHF	TGTGCCAGCAGCGGCCTTCCGGAGGGCGGGAGTCCCCTCCACTTT
TRBV13	-	TRBJ2-1	-	CASSFGPGNEQFF	-
TRBV7-2	-	TRBJ1-6	-	CASSLVALDSPLHF	TGTGCCAGCAGCTTAGTAGCCCTCGATTCACCCCTCCACTTT
TRBV5-1	-	TRBJ2-2	TRBD1	CASSLALKTGGTGELFF	TGCGCCAGCAGCTTGGCCCTCAAGACAGGGGGCACCGGGGAGCTGTTTTTT
TRBV2	-	TRBJ1-2	TRBD1	CASSVSRGDYGYTF	TGTGCCAGCAGTGTAAGCAGGGGGGATTATGGCTACACCTTC
TRBV11-2	-	TRBJ1-1	-	CASSPYSRTEAFF	TGTGCCAGCAGCCCCTACAGTCGAACTGAAGCTTTCTTT
TRBV27	once	TRBJ1-1	-	CASALGGVTEAFF	TGTGCCAGCGCTCTGGGGGGGGTTACTGAAGCTTTCTTT
TRBV5-6	-	TRBJ1-2	TRBD1	CASSQQGRYGYTF	TGTGCCAGCAGCCAACAGGGGCGCTATGGCTACACCTTC
TRBV5-4	-	TRBJ2-2	-	CASSFRDKGNTGELFF	TGTGCCAGCAGCTTCCGGGACAAGGGGAACACCGGGGAGCTGTTTTTT
TRBV4-2	-	TRBJ1-6	-	CASSQVGSASNSPLHF	TGTGCCAGCAGCCAAGTGGGCAGCGCAAGTAATTCACCCCTCCACTTT
TRBV3-1/TRBV3-2	-	TRBJ2-1	TRBD1	CASSFGTGGYNEQFF	TGTGCCAGCAGCTTTGGGACAGGGGGATACAATGAGCAGTTCTTC
TRBV6-1	-	TRBJ1-5	-	CASSEGEGQPQHF	TGTGCCAGCAGTGAAGGGGAGGGGCAGCCCCAGCATTTT
TRBV6-6	few	TRBJ1-1	-	CASPLDGGMGTEAFF	TGTGCCAGCCCACTCGACGGGGGTATGGGTACTGAAGCTTTCTTT
TRBV21-1	few	TRBJ2-4	-	CASSKGGWGGEKNIQYF	TGTGCCAGCAGCAAAGGGGGTTGGGGGGGAGAGAAAAACATTCAGTACTTC
TRBV19	-	TRBJ2-7	-	CASSTRHRGGYEQYF	TGTGCCAGTAGTACCCGACACAGGGGGGGCTACGAGCAGTACTTC
TRBV5-1	once	TRBJ1-5	TRBD1	CASSLGTGGQQPQHF	TGCGCCAGCAGCTTGGGGACAGGGGGCCAGCAGCCCCAGCATTTT
TRBV6-5	-	TRBJ2-1	-	CASSYAASEQFF	TGTGCCAGCAGTTACGCGGCAAGTGAGCAGTTCTTC
TRBV6-5	-	TRBJ2-1	-	CASSYDSSGLGEQFF	TGTGCCAGCAGTTACGATTCCTCAGGGTTGGGTGAGCAGTTCTTC
TRBV5-6	-	TRBJ1-1	-	CASSLALAEKAFF	TGTGCCAGCAGCTTGGCCTTGGCAGAGAAAGCTTTCTTT
TRBV4-3	-	TRBJ2-7	-	CASSQEGPNYEQYF	TGCGCCAGCAGCCAAGAGGGGCCCAACTACGAGCAGTACTTC
TRBV19	-	TRBJ2-1	-	CASSRNNEQFF	TGTGCCAGTAGTAGGAATAATGAGCAGTTCTTC
TRBV9	-	TRBJ2-2	-	CASSELGVTGELFF	TGTGCCAGCAGCGAGTTGGGGGTCACCGGGGAGCTGTTTTTT
TRBV4-3	-	TRBJ1-2	-	CASSPGWGGYTF	TGCGCCAGCAGCCCGGGCTGGGGGGGCTACACCTTC
TRBV6-2/TRBV6-3	-	TRBJ2-7	-	CASSSSRDLSGYEQYF	TGTGCCAGCAGTTCCTCGAGGGATCTCAGTGGCTACGAGCAGTACTTC
TRBV28	-	TRBJ1-3	-	CASSPHPGNTIYF	TGTGCCAGCAGCCCCCATCCCGGGAACACCATATATTTT
TRBV12-3/TRBV12-4	-	TRBJ1-1	-	CASTPDLGTEAFF	TGTGCCAGCACCCCCGACCTTGGCACTGAAGCTTTCTTT
TRBV19	-	TRBJ2-3	-	CASSVTGHNTQYF	TGTGCCAGTAGTGTTACAGGGCATAATACGCAGTATTTT
TRBV6-2/TRBV6-3	-	TRBJ2-7	TRBD1	CASSYSGTGYEQYF	TGTGCCAGCAGTTACTCTGGGACAGGTTACGAGCAGTACTTC
TRBV3-1/TRBV3-2	few	TRBJ2-1	-	CASSHGMGTFEQFF	TGTGCCAGCAGCCACGGAATGGGGACCTTCGAGCAGTTCTTC
TRBV7-2	-	TRBJ2-7	TRBD1	CASSQGQGATYEQYF	TGTGCCAGCAGCCAGGGACAGGGGGCGACCTACGAGCAGTACTTC
TRBV28	few	TRBJ1-1	-	CASSLVGSEAFF	TGTGCCAGCAGTTTGGTAGGATCTGAAGCTTTCTTT
TRBV4-2	few	TRBJ1-2	TRBD1	CASSQDGGQGIYGYTF	TGTGCCAGCAGCCAAGATGGTGGACAGGGGATCTATGGCTACACCTTC
TRBV7-8	-	TRBJ1-5	-	CASSLAGRSNQPQHF	TGTGCCAGCAGCTTGGCCGGACGAAGCAATCAGCCCCAGCATTTT
TRBV27	-	TRBJ2-7	-	CASSFWGGGAYEQYF	TGTGCCAGCAGTTTTTGGGGGGGCGGTGCCTACGAGCAGTACTTC
TRBV12-3/TRBV12-4	-	TRBJ1-5	TRBD1	CASGGTGDQPQHF	TGTGCCAGCGGCGGGACAGGGGATCAGCCCCAGCATTTT
TRBV18	-	TRBJ2-4	-	CASSPDTAKNIQYF	TGTGCCAGCTCACCAGACACAGCCAAAAACATTCAGTACTTC
TRBV7-2	-	TRBJ1-1	-	CASSFGGNTEAFF	TGTGCCAGCAGCTTTGGGGGGAACACTGAAGCTTTCTTT
TRBV5-6	-	TRBJ2-2	TRBD1	CASTGRTGKMGTGELFF	TGTGCCAGCACGGGGAGGACAGGGAAAATGGGAACCGGGGAGCTGTTTTTT
TRBV6-2/TRBV6-3	-	TRBJ2-2	-	CASSYSSDGATGELFF	TGTGCCAGCAGTTACTCGAGCGACGGGGCCACCGGGGAGCTGTTTTTT
TRBV18	-	TRBJ1-1	-	CASSPQEMNTEAFF	TGTGCCAGCTCACCACAGGAGATGAACACTGAAGCTTTCTTT
TRBV28	-	TRBJ2-7	TRBD1	CASQSGTGESEQYF	TGTGCCAGTCAATCCGGGACAGGGGAATCCGAGCAGTACTTC
TRBV15	few	TRBJ1-4	-	CATSRSQLGAEEKLFF	TGTGCCACCAGCAGATCCCAGTTGGGGGCTGAAGAAAAACTGTTTTTT
TRBV5-4	-	TRBJ2-5	TRBD1	CASSSRGRETQYF	TGTGCCAGCAGCTCCAGGGGGCGGGAGACCCAGTACTTC
TRBV28	-	TRBJ2-7	-	CASSPRELHSYEQYF	TGTGCCAGCAGCCCTCGGGAGCTCCATTCCTACGAGCAGTACTTC
TRBV19	once	TRBJ1-6	TRBD1	CASSTDRGGYNSPLHF	TGTGCCAGTAGTACCGACAGGGGAGGATATAATTCACCCCTCCACTTT
TRBV28	-	TRBJ1-1	-	CASSYPGTLEAFF	TGTGCCAGCAGTTACCCGGGGACCCTTGAAGCTTTCTTT